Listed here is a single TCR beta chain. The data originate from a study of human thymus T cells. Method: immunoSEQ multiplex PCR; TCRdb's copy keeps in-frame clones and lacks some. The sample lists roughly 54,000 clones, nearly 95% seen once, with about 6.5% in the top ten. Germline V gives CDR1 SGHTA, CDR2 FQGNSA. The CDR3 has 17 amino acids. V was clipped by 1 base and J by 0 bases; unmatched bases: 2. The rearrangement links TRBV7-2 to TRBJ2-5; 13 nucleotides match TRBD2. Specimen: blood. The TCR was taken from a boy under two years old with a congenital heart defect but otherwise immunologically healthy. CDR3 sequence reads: CASSLVGLAGYQETQYF. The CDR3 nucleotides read TGTGCCAGCAGCTTAGTGGGACTAGCGGGGTACCAAGAGACCCAGTACTTC.